Below are 8 T cell receptor beta chains sequenced from a single sample in a study of shared clonotypes between healthy human individuals. CD45RO-negative, CCR7-selected cells formed the naive CD8 fraction, which excluded terminally differentiated effector memory CD45RA+ cells. This table comes from immunoSEQ multiplex PCR, and its TCRdb copy is limited to in-frame clones, with some not included. The data hold some 2,000,000 clones, with 85% to 95% observed a single time. Sequencing was done on a sample of naive CD8+ T cells sorted from blood. The receptors stem from a man aged 18 to 29 in good health.

The V call is TRBV10-3, the J call TRBJ2-7; 12 nucleotides align to TRBD2. V lost 0 bases and J lost 0; bases outside the gene matches: 9. Germline CDR1 and CDR2: ENHRY and SYGVKD. This CDR3 contains 19 residues. The CDR3 sequence: CAISESLGTSGPSSYEQYF. CDR3 nucleotide sequence: TGTGCCATCAGTGAGTCCCTCGGGACTAGCGGGCCTAGCTCCTACGAGCAGTACTTC.

The chain has TRBV7-2 and TRBJ2-7; D gene uncertain. Germline V CDR1 and CDR2: SGHTA, FQGNSA. V was shortened by 1 base and J by 0 bases, with 4 bases between the two germline ends. There are 13 residues in the CDR3. The CDR3 DNA follows: TGTGCCAGCAGCTTAGATACCTCCTACGAGCAGTACTTC. This encodes CASSLDTSYEQYF.

This rearrangement joins TRBV5-6 to TRBJ1-6; 8 bases fit TRBD1. CDR1 SGHDT and CDR2 YYEEEE come from the germline V gene. J was trimmed by 0 bases and V by 4 bases; bases with no gene match: 9. CDR3 size: 18 residues. This CDR3 is CASSRTGWASSYNSPLHF. CDR3 coding DNA: TGTGCCAGCAGCAGGACAGGGTGGGCCAGCTCCTATAATTCACCCCTCCACTTT.

This clone was detected only once. The V gene is TRBV18, the J gene TRBJ2-7; possibly TRBD2 for D (5 bases). The CDR3 sequence is 15 residues long. Germline CDR1 and CDR2: KGHSH and LQKENI. V was pared by 1 base and J by 7 bases, with 17 bases between. CDR3 bases: TGTGCCAGCTCACCACTTGACGGGATTCCTTTGGAGCAGTACTTC. It encodes CASSPLDGIPLEQYF.

The chain is built from TRBV27 and TRBJ2-1; weak D call: TRBD2 (6 bases). The V gene lost 0 bases and the J gene lost 9 bases, with 12 bases spanning the gap. Per germline, CDR1 MNHEY and CDR2 SMNVEV (reference sequence). CDR3 length: 14 residues. CDR3 bases: TGTGCCAGCAGTTTATCGGTGGCGGGGATTGAGCAGTTCTTC. This codes for CASSLSVAGIEQFF.

This clone has only one observation. The J gene is TRBJ2-1, the V gene TRBV30, with 8 bases identical to TRBD2. The CDR3 consists of 13 residues. Per germline, CDR1 GTSNPN and CDR2 SVGIG (reference sequence). The V gene end was trimmed by 2 bases and the J gene end by 7 bases; junction bases not matched to a gene: 4. This CDR3 is CAWSHGGGNEQFF. DNA of the CDR3: TGTGCCTGGAGTCACGGGGGGGGTAATGAGCAGTTCTTC. The full variable domain, in which reference TRBV30 and TRBJ2-1 provide the parts outside the CDR3, is SQTIHQWPATLVQPVGSPLSLECTVEGTSNPNLYWYRQAAGRGLQLLFYSVGIGQISSEVPQNLSASRPQDRQFILSSKKLLLSDSGFYLCAWSHGGGNEQFFGPGTRLTVL.

The V call is TRBV4-3, the J call TRBJ2-1, with 9 bases fitting TRBD2. CDR1 is LGHNA, CDR2 YSLEER, per germline. After removal of 0 bases from V and 3 bases from J, the junction contained 3 bases not matched to a gene. This CDR3 comprises 16 residues. The DNA of the CDR3 is TGCGCCAGCAGCCAAGACGCTAGCGGGAACTACAATGAGCAGTTCTTC. Translated: CASSQDASGNYNEQFF.

Here the CDR3 reads CASSGPTSKPEQFF. The CDR3 DNA reads as TGTGCCAGCAGCGGACCAACTAGCAAGCCTGAGCAGTTCTTC. V usage is TRBV5-5 and J usage is TRBJ2-1; possibly TRBD2 for D (6 bases). The CDR3 has 14 residues. CDR1 and CDR2 (germline): SGHKS, YYEKEE (reference sequence). Trimming took 4 bases from V and 9 from J, leaving 17 bases between them.